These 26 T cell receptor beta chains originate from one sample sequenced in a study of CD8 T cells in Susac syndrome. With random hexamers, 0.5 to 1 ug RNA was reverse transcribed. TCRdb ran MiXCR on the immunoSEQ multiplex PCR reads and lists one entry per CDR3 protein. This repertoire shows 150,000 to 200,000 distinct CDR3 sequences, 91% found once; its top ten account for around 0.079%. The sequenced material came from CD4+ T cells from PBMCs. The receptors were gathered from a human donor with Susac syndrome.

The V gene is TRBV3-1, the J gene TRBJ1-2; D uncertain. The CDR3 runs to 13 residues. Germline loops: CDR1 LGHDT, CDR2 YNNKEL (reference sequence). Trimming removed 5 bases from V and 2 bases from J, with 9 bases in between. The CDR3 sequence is CASSEIRNYGYTF. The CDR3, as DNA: TGTGCCAGCAGCGAAATCAGGAACTATGGCTACACCTTC.

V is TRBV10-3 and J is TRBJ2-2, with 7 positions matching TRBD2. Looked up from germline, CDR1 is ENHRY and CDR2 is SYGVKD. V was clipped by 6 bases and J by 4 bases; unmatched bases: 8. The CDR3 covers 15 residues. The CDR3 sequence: CAIRRGTVSTGELFF. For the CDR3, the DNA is TGTGCCATCAGGCGGGGGACGGTGAGCACCGGGGAGCTGTTTTTT.

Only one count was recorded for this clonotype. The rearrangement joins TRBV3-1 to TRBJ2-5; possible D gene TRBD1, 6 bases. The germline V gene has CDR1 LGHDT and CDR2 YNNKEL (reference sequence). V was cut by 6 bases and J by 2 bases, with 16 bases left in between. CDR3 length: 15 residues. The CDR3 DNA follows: TGTGCCAGCAGAGATCGGGACAAACCACAAGAGACCCAGTACTTC. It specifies CASRDRDKPQETQYF.

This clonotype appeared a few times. Written as DNA, the CDR3 is TGTGCCAGCAGCTTAGCGCTTGGCACAGATACGCAGTATTTT. It specifies CASSLALGTDTQYF. The chain is built from TRBV7-8 and TRBJ2-3; D remains unclear. The CDR3 runs 14 residues. Trimming removed 0 bases from V and 1 base from J, with 5 bases in between. Germline assignment: CDR1 SGHVS and CDR2 FQNEAQ.

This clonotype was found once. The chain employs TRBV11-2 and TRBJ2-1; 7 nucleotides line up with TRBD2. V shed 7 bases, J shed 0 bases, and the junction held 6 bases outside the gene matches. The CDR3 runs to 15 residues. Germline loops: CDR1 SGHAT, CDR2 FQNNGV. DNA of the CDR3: TGTGCCAGCACCCGGAGCGGGACCTCCTACAATGAGCAGTTCTTC. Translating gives CASTRSGTSYNEQFF.

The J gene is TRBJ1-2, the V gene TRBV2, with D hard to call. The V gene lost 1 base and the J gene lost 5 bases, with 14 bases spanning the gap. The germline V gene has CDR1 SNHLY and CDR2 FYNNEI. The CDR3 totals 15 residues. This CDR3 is CASSEEERGWYGYTF. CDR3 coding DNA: TGTGCCAGCAGTGAAGAAGAACGGGGATGGTATGGCTACACCTTC.

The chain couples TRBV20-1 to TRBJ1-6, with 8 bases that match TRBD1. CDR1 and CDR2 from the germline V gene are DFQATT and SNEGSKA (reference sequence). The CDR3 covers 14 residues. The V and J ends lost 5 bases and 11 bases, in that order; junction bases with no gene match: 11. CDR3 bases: TGCAGTGCTTCCGTGGACAGGGCGACGACACCCCTCCACTTT. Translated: CSASVDRATTPLHF.

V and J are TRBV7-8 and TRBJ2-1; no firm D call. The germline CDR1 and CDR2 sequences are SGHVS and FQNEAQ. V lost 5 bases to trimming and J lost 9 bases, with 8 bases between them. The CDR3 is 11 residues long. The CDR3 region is CASSGSSEQFF. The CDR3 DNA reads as TGTGCCAGCAGCGGGTCGAGTGAGCAGTTCTTC.

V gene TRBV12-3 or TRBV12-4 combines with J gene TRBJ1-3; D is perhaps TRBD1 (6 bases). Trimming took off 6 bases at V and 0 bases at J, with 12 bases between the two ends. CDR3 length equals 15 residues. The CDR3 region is CASSPPRGSGNTIYF. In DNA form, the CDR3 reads TGTGCCAGCAGCCCTCCCAGGGGCTCTGGAAACACCATATATTTT.

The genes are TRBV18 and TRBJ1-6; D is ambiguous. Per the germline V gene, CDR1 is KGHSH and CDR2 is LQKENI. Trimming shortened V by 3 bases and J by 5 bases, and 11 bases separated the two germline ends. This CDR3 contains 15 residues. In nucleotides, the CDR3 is TGTGCCAGCTCACCCCGGGCAGTTGATAATTCACCCCTCCACTTT. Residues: CASSPRAVDNSPLHF.

This chain's CDR3 is CASSFLTGLLSYEQYF. CDR3 DNA sequence: TGTGCCAGCAGCTTCTTGACAGGGCTGTTATCCTACGAGCAGTACTTC. This chain links TRBV5-6 with TRBJ2-7, with 7 bases matching TRBD1. Trimming removed 2 bases from V and 1 base from J; junction bases left unmatched: 9. CDR1 and CDR2 from the germline V gene are SGHDT and YYEEEE. The CDR3 covers 16 residues.

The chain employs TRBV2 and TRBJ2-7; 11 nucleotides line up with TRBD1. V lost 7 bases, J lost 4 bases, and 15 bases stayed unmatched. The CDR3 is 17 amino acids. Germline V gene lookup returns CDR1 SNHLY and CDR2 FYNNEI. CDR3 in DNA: TGTGCCAGCAAAAGGACGCCGGGACAGGGGGTCGGATACGAGCAGTACTTC. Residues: CASKRTPGQGVGYEQYF.

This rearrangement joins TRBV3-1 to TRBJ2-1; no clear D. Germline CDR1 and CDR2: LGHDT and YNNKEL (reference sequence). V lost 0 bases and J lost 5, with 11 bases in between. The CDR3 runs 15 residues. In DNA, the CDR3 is TGTGCCAGCAGCCAAGATCGGCTACTCCACAATGAGCAGTTCTTC. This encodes CASSQDRLLHNEQFF.

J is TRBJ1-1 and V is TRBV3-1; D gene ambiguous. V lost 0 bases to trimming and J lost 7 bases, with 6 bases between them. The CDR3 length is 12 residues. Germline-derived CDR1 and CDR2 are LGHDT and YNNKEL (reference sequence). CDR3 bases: TGTGCCAGCAGCCAAGAGGGAAATGAAGCTTTCTTT. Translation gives CASSQEGNEAFF.

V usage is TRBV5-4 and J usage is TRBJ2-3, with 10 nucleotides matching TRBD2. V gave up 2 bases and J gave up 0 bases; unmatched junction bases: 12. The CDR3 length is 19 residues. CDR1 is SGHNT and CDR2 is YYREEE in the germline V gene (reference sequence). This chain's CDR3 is CASSFDPTSSGGSTDTQYF. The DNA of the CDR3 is TGTGCCAGCAGCTTTGACCCGACTTCTAGCGGGGGAAGCACAGATACGCAGTATTTT.

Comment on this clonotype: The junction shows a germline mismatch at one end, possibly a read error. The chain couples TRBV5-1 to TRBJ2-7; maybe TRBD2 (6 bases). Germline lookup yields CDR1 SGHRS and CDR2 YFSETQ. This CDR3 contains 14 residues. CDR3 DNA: TGCGCCAGCAGTTTGGTTCTGGGGACTTACGAGCAGTACTTC. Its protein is CASSLVLGTYEQYF.

The CDR3 bases are TGTGCCAGTAGTATAGGGCAAGAGACCCAGTACTTC. Translation: CASSIGQETQYF. The chain joins TRBV19 to TRBJ2-5; D remains ambiguous. Per germline, CDR1 LNHDA and CDR2 SQIVND (reference sequence). V was clipped by 1 base and J by 2 bases, with 2 bases between them. The CDR3 spans 12 residues. Full variable domain (missing parts from reference TRBV19 and TRBJ2-5): DGGITQSPKYLFRKEGQNVTLSCEQNLNHDAMYWYRQDPGQGLRLIYYSQIVNDFQKGDIAEGYSVSREKKESFPLTVTSAQKNPTAFYLCASSIGQETQYFGPGTRLLVL.

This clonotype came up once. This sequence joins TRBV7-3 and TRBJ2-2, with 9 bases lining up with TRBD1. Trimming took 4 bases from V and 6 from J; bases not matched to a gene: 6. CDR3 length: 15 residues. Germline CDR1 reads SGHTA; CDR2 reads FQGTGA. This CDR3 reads CASSSGQGVPGELFF. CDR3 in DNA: TGTGCCAGCAGCTCGGGACAGGGAGTGCCCGGGGAGCTGTTTTTT.

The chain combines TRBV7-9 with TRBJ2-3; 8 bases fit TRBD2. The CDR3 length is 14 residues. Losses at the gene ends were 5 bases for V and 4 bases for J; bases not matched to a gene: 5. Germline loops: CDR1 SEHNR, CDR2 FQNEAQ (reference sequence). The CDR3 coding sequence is TGTGCCAGCAGCCCGGGGGGGCCAGCAGATACGCAGTATTTT. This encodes CASSPGGPADTQYF.

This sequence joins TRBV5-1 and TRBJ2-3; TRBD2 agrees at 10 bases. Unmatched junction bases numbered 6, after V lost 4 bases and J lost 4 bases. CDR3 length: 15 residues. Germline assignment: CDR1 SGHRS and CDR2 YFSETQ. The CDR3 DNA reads TGCGCCAGCAGCCGAATCAGCGGGGGGGCAGATACGCAGTATTTT. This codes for CASSRISGGADTQYF.

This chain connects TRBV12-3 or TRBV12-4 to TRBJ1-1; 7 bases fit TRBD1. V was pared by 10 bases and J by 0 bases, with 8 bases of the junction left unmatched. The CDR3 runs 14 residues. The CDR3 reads CATSRDSMNTEAFF. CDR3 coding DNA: TGTGCCACCTCACGGGACAGCATGAACACTGAAGCTTTCTTT.

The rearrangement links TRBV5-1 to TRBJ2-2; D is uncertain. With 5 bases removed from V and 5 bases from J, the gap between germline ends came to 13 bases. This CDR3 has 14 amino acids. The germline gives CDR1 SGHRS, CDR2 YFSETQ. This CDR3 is CASSWAERTGELFF. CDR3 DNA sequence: TGCGCCAGCAGTTGGGCCGAGAGGACCGGGGAGCTGTTTTTT.

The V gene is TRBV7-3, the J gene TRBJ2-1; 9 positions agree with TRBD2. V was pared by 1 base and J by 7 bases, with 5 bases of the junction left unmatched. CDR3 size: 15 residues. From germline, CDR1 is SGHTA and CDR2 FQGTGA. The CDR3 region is CASSLSSGSFNEQFF. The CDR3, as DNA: TGTGCCAGCAGCTTAAGTAGCGGGAGTTTTAATGAGCAGTTCTTC.

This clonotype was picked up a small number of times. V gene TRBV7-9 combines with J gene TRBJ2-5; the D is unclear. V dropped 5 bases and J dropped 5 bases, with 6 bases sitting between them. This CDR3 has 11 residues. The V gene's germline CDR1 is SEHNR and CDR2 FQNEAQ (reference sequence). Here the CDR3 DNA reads TGTGCCAGCAGCCCGGTGGAGACCCAGTACTTC. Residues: CASSPVETQYF.

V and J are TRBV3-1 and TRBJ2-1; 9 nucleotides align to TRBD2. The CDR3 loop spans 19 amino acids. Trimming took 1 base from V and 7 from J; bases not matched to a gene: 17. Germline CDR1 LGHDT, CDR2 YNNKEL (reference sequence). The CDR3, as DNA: TGTGCCAGCAGCCAAGGGTCCCTGATTGTGGGACTAGCATCGAATGAGCAGTTCTTC. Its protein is CASSQGSLIVGLASNEQFF.

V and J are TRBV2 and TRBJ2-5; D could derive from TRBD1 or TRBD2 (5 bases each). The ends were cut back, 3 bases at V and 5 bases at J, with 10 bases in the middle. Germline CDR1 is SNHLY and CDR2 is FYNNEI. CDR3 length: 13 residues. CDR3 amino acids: CASSDRGPETQYF. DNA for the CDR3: TGTGCCAGCAGTGATCGGGGACCTGAGACCCAGTACTTC.